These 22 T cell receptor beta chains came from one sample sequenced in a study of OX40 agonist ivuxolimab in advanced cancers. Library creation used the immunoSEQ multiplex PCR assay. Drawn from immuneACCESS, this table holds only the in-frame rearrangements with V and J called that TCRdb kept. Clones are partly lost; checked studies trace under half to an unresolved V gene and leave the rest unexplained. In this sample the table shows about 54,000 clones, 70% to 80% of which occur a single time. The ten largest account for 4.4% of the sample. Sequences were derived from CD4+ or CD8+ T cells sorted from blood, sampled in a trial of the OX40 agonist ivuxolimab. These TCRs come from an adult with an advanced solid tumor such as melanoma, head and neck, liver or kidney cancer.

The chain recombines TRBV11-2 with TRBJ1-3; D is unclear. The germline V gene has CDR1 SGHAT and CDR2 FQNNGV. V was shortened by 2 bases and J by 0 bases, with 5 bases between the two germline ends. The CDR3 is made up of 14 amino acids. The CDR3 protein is CASSLFDSGNTIYF. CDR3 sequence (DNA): TGTGCCAGCAGCTTATTTGACTCTGGAAACACCATATATTTT.

The CDR3 sequence is CASSQGGVTEAFF. The CDR3 bases are TGTGCCAGCAGTCAAGGAGGGGTGACTGAAGCTTTCTTT. The chain recombines TRBV6-5 with TRBJ1-1, with D perhaps TRBD1 (5 bases). This CDR3 comprises 13 residues. With 5 bases removed from V and 5 bases from J, the gap between germline ends came to 12 bases. Germline V lookup: CDR1 MNHEY, CDR2 SVGAGI.

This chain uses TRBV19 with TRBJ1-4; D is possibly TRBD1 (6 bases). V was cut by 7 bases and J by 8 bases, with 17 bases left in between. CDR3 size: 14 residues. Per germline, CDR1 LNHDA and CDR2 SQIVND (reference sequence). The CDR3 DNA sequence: TGTGCCAGTACCGAGGGGGGCGCCCAGGAAAAACTGTTTTTT. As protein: CASTEGGAQEKLFF. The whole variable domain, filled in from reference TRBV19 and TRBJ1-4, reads DGGITQSPKYLFRKEGQNVTLSCEQNLNHDAMYWYRQDPGQGLRLIYYSQIVNDFQKGDIAEGYSVSREKKESFPLTVTSAQKNPTAFYLCASTEGGAQEKLFFGSGTQLSVL.

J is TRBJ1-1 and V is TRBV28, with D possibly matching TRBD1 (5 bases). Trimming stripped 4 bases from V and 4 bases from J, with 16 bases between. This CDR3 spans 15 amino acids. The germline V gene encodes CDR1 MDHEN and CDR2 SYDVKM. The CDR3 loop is CASSSLDRASTEAFF. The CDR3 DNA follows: TGTGCCAGCAGTTCCCTAGACAGAGCGAGCACTGAAGCTTTCTTT. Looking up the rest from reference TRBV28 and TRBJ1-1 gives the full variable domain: DVKVTQSSRYLVKRTGEKVFLECVQDMDHENMFWYRQDPGLGLRLIYFSYDVKMKEKGDIPEGYSVSREKKERFSLILESASTNQTSMYLCASSSLDRASTEAFFGQGTRLTVV.

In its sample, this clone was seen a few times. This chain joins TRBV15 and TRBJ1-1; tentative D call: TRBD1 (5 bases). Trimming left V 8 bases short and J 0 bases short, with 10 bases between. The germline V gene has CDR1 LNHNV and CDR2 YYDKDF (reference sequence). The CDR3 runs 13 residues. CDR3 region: CATGDSLNTEAFF. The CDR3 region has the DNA TGTGCCACCGGAGACAGTTTGAACACTGAAGCTTTCTTT.

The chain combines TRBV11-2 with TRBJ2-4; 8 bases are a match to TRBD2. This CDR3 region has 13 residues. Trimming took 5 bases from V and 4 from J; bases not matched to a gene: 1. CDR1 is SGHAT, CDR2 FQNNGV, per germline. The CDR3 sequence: CASSRGGKNIQYF. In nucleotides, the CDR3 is TGTGCCAGCAGCCGGGGGGGGAAAAACATTCAGTACTTC.

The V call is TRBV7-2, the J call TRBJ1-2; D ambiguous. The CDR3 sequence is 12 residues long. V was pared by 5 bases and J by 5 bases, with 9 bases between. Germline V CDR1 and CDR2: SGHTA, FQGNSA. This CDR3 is CASSPGPYGYTF. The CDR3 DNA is TGTGCCAGCAGCCCAGGCCCTTATGGCTACACCTTC.

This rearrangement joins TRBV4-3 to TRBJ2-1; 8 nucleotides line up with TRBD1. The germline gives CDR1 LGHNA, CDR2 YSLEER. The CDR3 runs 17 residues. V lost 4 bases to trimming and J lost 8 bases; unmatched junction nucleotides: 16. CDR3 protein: CASSRTVDRDPFDEQFF. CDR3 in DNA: TGCGCCAGCAGCCGGACCGTGGACAGGGACCCTTTCGATGAGCAGTTCTTC.

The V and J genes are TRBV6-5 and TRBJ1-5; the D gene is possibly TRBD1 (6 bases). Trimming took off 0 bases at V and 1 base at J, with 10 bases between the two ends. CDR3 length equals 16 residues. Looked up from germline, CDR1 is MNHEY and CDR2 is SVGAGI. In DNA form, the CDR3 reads TGTGCCAGCAGTTACTCAGCCAGGGGAAGCAATCAGCCCCAGCATTTT. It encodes CASSYSARGSNQPQHF.

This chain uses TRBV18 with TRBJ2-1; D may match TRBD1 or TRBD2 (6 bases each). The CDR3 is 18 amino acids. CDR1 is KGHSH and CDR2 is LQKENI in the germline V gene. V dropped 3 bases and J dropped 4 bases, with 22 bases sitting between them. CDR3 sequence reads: CASSPPGAIKGPYNEQFF. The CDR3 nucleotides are TGTGCCAGCTCACCCCCGGGGGCCATTAAGGGTCCGTACAATGAGCAGTTCTTC.

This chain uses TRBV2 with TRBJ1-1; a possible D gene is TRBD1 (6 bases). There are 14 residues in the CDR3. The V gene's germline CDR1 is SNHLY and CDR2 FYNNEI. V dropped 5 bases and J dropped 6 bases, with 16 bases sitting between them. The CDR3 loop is CASSRGQGLPEAFF. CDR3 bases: TGTGCCAGCAGTCGGGGGCAGGGATTGCCTGAAGCTTTCTTT.

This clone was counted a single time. DNA for the CDR3: TGTGCCAGTACCTACGGGGTCCAGGACGCCTATCGCCGGAATGGCTACACCTTC. Translated, it gives CASTYGVQDAYRRNGYTF. The gene calls are TRBV19 and TRBJ1-2; D uncertain. CDR1 is LNHDA and CDR2 is SQIVND in the germline V gene (reference sequence). Trimming removed 7 bases at V and 6 bases at J, with 30 bases between. The length of the CDR3 is 18 residues.

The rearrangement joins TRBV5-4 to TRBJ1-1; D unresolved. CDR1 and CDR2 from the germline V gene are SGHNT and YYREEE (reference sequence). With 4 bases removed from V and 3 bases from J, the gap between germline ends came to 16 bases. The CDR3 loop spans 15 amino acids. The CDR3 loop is CASSPPGGKYTEAFF. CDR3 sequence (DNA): TGTGCCAGCAGCCCCCCCGGAGGGAAGTACACTGAAGCTTTCTTT. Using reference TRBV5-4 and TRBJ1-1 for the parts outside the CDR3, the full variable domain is ETGVTQSPTHLIKTRGQQVTLRCSSQSGHNTVSWYQQALGQGPQFIFQYYREEENGRGNFPPRFSGLQFPNYSSELNVNALELDDSALYLCASSPPGGKYTEAFFGQGTRLTVV.

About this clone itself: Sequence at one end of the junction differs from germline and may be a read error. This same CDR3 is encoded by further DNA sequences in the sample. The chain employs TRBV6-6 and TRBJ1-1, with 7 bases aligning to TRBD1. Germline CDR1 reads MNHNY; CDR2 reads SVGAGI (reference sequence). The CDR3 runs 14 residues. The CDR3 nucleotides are TGTGCCAGCAACTACGGGACAGCTAACACTGAAGCCTTCTTT. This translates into CASNYGTANTEAFF.

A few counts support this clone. The chain's CDR3 is CASRGTGGNQPQHF. The CDR3 region has the DNA TGTGCCAGCAGGGGGACAGGGGGGAATCAGCCCCAGCATTTT. This chain connects TRBV11-2 to TRBJ1-5; TRBD1 matches at 11 bases. This CDR3 contains 14 residues. V lost 6 bases and J lost 4; bases outside the gene matches: 2. The V gene's germline CDR1 is SGHAT and CDR2 FQNNGV.

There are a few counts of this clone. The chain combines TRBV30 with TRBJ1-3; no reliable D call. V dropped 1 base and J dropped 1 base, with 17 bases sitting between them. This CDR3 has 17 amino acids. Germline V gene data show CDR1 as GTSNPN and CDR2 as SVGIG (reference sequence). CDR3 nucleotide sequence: TGTGCCTGGAGTGCCACTCTCCAACGGTTTTCTGGAAACACCATATATTTT. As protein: CAWSATLQRFSGNTIYF.

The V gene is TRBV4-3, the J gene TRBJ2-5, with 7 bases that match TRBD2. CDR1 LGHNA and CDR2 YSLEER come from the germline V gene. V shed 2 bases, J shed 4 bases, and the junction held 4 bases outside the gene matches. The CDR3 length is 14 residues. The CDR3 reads CASSQSWEGETQYF. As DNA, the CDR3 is TGCGCCAGCAGCCAAAGTTGGGAGGGAGAGACCCAGTACTTC.

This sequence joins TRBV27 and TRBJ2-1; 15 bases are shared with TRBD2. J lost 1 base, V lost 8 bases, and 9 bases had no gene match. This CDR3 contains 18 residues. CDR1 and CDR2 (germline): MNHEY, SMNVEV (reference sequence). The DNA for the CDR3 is TGTGCCAGCTACTCACCTGGGACTAGCGGGAGGTCCTACAATGAGCAGTTCTTC. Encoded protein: CASYSPGTSGRSYNEQFF.

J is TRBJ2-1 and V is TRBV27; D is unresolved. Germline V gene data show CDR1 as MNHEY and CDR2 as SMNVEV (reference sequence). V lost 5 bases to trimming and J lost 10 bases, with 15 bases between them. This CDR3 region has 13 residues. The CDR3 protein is CASSHRNWEEQFF. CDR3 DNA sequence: TGTGCCAGCAGTCACCGTAACTGGGAAGAGCAGTTCTTC.

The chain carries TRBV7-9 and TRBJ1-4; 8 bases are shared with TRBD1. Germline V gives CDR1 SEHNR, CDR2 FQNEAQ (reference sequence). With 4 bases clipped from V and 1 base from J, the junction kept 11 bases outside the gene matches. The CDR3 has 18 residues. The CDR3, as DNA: TGTGCCAGCAGCTCACAGGGGGGACGGGTTATAACTAATGAAAAACTGTTTTTT. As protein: CASSSQGGRVITNEKLFF.

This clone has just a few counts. In nucleotides, the CDR3 is TGTGCCAGCAGCCCCACTAGCGGAACCTACAATGAGCAGTTCTTC. It is translated as CASSPTSGTYNEQFF. The V call is TRBV9, the J call TRBJ2-1; TRBD2 matches 8 bases. CDR1 SGDLS and CDR2 YYNGEE come from the germline V gene. The CDR3 is made up of 15 amino acids. Germline trimming cut 4 bases from V and 2 bases from J; bases unmatched to any gene: 5.

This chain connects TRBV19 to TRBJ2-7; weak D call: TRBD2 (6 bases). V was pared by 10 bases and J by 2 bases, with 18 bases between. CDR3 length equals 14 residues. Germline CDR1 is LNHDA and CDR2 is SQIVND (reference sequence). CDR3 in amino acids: CATRPGVQTYEQYF. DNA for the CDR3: TGTGCCACCCGACCGGGAGTACAAACCTACGAGCAGTACTTC. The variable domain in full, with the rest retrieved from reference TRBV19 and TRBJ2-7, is DGGITQSPKYLFRKEGQNVTLSCEQNLNHDAMYWYRQDPGQGLRLIYYSQIVNDFQKGDIAEGYSVSREKKESFPLTVTSAQKNPTAFYLCATRPGVQTYEQYFGPGTRLTVT.